The rows below give T cell receptor beta chains drawn from one sample of a study of T cell responses to AZD1222 COVID-19 vaccine. Assay used: immunoSEQ multiplex PCR; TCRdb lists only in-frame clones, some missing. Of around 28,000 clones listed, around 80% were seen once; the top ten hold approximately 6.3%. This specimen consisted of peripheral blood, obtained on day 0 of AZD1222 vaccination. These receptors all stem from an adult in good health. The CDR3 runs from the conserved cysteine through the conserved F or W. The D gene is left open where the match is weak. The listing skips clone size in some rows; elsewhere it reads once, few, many or a size class.

V: TRBV29-1; size: -; J: TRBJ1-1; length: 13; D: -; DNA: TGCAGCGTTGATAACAGAAGGAACACTGAAGCTTTCTTT; CDR3: CSVDNRRNTEAFF
V: TRBV19; size: -; J: TRBJ2-1; length: 15; D: TRBD2; DNA: TGTGCCAGTAGTCCCCGGACTAGCGGGAGGAATGAGCAGTTCTTC; CDR3: CASSPRTSGRNEQFF
V: TRBV3-1/TRBV3-2; size: -; J: TRBJ2-7; length: 15; D: -; DNA: TGTGCCAGCAGCCAAGAAAGTCCCGAAACATACGAGCAGTACTTC; CDR3: CASSQESPETYEQYF
V: TRBV19; size: -; J: TRBJ1-2; length: 13; D: -; DNA: TGTGCCAGTAGTTTCCTCTCTCTCTATGGCTACACCTTC; CDR3: CASSFLSLYGYTF
V: TRBV2; size: -; J: TRBJ2-5; length: 15; D: -; DNA: TGTGCCAGCAGTGAAGCACGGGGGAATAAAGAGACCCAGTACTTC; CDR3: CASSEARGNKETQYF
V: TRBV28; size: -; J: TRBJ1-1; length: 15; D: TRBD1; DNA: TGTGCCAGCAGTGCTCACAGGGGGCTCGACACTGAAGCTTTCTTT; CDR3: CASSAHRGLDTEAFF
V: TRBV3-1/TRBV3-2; size: few; J: TRBJ1-3; length: 15; D: -; DNA: TGTGCCAGCAGTTTCCCCAGGGGCTCTGGAAACACCATATATTTT; CDR3: CASSFPRGSGNTIYF
V: TRBV11-3; size: -; J: TRBJ1-1; length: 12; D: -; DNA: TGTGCCAGCAGCTTAGGAGGGAAACAAGCTTTCTTT; CDR3: CASSLGGKQAFF
V: TRBV11-3; size: -; J: TRBJ2-1; length: 16; D: -; DNA: TGTGCCAGCAGCTTAAATGGTTACGGGGCTGGCAATGAGCAGTTCTTC; CDR3: CASSLNGYGAGNEQFF
V: TRBV5-1; size: -; J: TRBJ1-4; length: 14; D: -; DNA: TGCGCCAGCAGCTCGGGCTCCCGGGGAGAAAAACTGTTTTTT; CDR3: CASSSGSRGEKLFF
V: TRBV18; size: -; J: TRBJ2-6; length: 19; D: TRBD1; DNA: TGTGCCAGCTCACCGGTAGGGGGACAGGGGAGCCCTGGGGCCAACGTCCTGACTTTC; CDR3: CASSPVGGQGSPGANVLTF
V: TRBV6-5; size: -; J: TRBJ2-3; length: 15; D: -; DNA: TGTGCCAGCAGTTCTGCAGGGGTTTCTGGAGATACGCAGTATTTT; CDR3: CASSSAGVSGDTQYF
V: TRBV11-3; size: few; J: TRBJ2-1; length: 11; D: -; DNA: TGTGCCAGCAGCCCAAACAATGAGCAGTTCTTC; CDR3: CASSPNNEQFF
V: TRBV4-2; size: -; J: TRBJ1-3; length: 15; D: -; DNA: TGTGCCAGCAGCCAAGCGTGGTCGGCTGGAAACACCATATATTTT; CDR3: CASSQAWSAGNTIYF
V: TRBV12-3/TRBV12-4; size: -; J: TRBJ1-4; length: 12; D: -; DNA: TGTGCCAGCAGTCCCCTCGGTGAAAAACTGTTTTTT; CDR3: CASSPLGEKLFF
V: TRBV4-2; size: once; J: TRBJ2-5; length: 15; D: -; DNA: TGTGCCAGCAGCCAAGGGGAGGGGGCAGCGGGGACCCAGTACTTC; CDR3: CASSQGEGAAGTQYF
V: TRBV5-6; size: -; J: TRBJ1-1; length: 13; D: -; DNA: TGTGCCAGCAGCAGTGGGAGGGACACTGAAGCTTTCTTT; CDR3: CASSSGRDTEAFF
V: TRBV12-5; size: -; J: TRBJ1-2; length: 13; D: -; DNA: TGTGCTAGTGGTTTGAGACATAACTATGGCTACACCTTC; CDR3: CASGLRHNYGYTF
V: TRBV28; size: -; J: TRBJ2-1; length: 17; D: TRBD2; DNA: TGTGCCAGCAGTTTTGGGGGGAGGGCCCTTGGGGACAATGAGCAGTTCTTC; CDR3: CASSFGGRALGDNEQFF
V: TRBV19; size: -; J: TRBJ2-1; length: 15; D: TRBD2; DNA: TGTGCCAGTAGTATGACTAGCGGTTCCTACAATGAGCAGTTCTTC; CDR3: CASSMTSGSYNEQFF
V: TRBV7-9; size: -; J: TRBJ2-3; length: 16; D: -; DNA: TGTGCCAGCAGCCCCAGTCGTGGGGGAACCACAGATACGCAGTATTTT; CDR3: CASSPSRGGTTDTQYF
V: TRBV6-2/TRBV6-3; size: -; J: TRBJ1-1; length: 13; D: -; DNA: TGTGCCAGCACCCCTCCCCAGGGAGGTGAAGCTTTCTTT; CDR3: CASTPPQGGEAFF
V: TRBV7-2; size: -; J: TRBJ2-1; length: 16; D: TRBD2; DNA: TGTGCCAGCAGCTTAACTAGCGGGAGAATCGCGAATGAGCAGTTCTTC; CDR3: CASSLTSGRIANEQFF
V: TRBV7-2; size: -; J: TRBJ1-1; length: 15; D: -; DNA: TGTGCCAGCAGCCCCCAACCTACAGGGAACACTGAAGCTTTCTTT; CDR3: CASSPQPTGNTEAFF
V: TRBV11-2; size: -; J: TRBJ1-1; length: 12; D: -; DNA: TGTGCCAGCAGGTGGACCGGCACTGAAGCTTTCTTT; CDR3: CASRWTGTEAFF
V: TRBV4-3; size: -; J: TRBJ1-1; length: 13; D: -; DNA: TGCGCCAGCAGCCAAGAAAGGGGAATTGAAGCTTTCTTT; CDR3: CASSQERGIEAFF
V: TRBV6-2/TRBV6-3; size: -; J: TRBJ1-2; length: 15; D: -; DNA: TGTGCCAGCAGTTACGTGGTGTCGGCGAACTATGGCTACACCTTC; CDR3: CASSYVVSANYGYTF
V: TRBV29-1; size: -; J: TRBJ2-2; length: 14; D: TRBD2; DNA: TGCAGCGGACGGGGGACTAGCGGGACTGGGGAGCTGTTTTTT; CDR3: CSGRGTSGTGELFF
V: TRBV29-1; size: once; J: TRBJ2-1; length: 13; D: -; DNA: TGCAGCGTTGCCCAGGCCGACTACAATGAGCAGTTCTTC; CDR3: CSVAQADYNEQFF
V: TRBV6-2/TRBV6-3; size: once; J: TRBJ1-3; length: 14; D: -; DNA: TGTGCCAGCAGCCCTACCTACTCTGGAAACACCATATATTTT; CDR3: CASSPTYSGNTIYF
V: TRBV12-5; size: large; J: TRBJ2-5; length: 13; D: -; DNA: TGTGCTAGTGGTACCCGACAGACAGGGACCCAGTACTTC; CDR3: CASGTRQTGTQYF
V: TRBV20-1; size: -; J: TRBJ1-4; length: 15; D: TRBD1; DNA: TGCAGTGCTAGTACACTCGACAGGGGGTACGAAAAACTGTTTTTT; CDR3: CSASTLDRGYEKLFF
V: TRBV5-1; size: -; J: TRBJ1-6; length: 17; D: -; DNA: TGCGCCAGCAGTAGACAGCCCGGTGGCTCCTATAATTCACCCCTCCACTTT; CDR3: CASSRQPGGSYNSPLHF
V: TRBV6-5; size: once; J: TRBJ1-2; length: 15; D: -; DNA: TGTGCCAGCAGCCCCATAGATCGGTGGGTGAATGGCTACACCTTC; CDR3: CASSPIDRWVNGYTF
V: TRBV5-4; size: -; J: TRBJ2-1; length: 20; D: TRBD2; DNA: TGTGCCAGCAGCTCGGGAGGCACTAGCGGGGGGGCATCGGGTTACAATGAGCAGTTCTTC; CDR3: CASSSGGTSGGASGYNEQFF
V: TRBV4-2; size: few; J: TRBJ2-3; length: 16; D: -; DNA: TGTGCCAGCAGCCAAGATCGGGGGAGGGGGTCAGATACGCAGTATTTT; CDR3: CASSQDRGRGSDTQYF
V: TRBV9; size: few; J: TRBJ1-3; length: 15; D: TRBD1; DNA: TGTGCCAGCAGCTCAGGACAGGGGTTCGGAAACACCATATATTTT; CDR3: CASSSGQGFGNTIYF
V: TRBV14; size: -; J: TRBJ1-2; length: 12; D: -; DNA: TGTGCCAGTCCCTACCTGAACTATGGCTACACCTTC; CDR3: CASPYLNYGYTF
V: TRBV27; size: -; J: TRBJ1-2; length: 14; D: -; DNA: TGTGCCAGCAGTTTTTTCCCCAGGGACTATGGCTACACCTTC; CDR3: CASSFFPRDYGYTF
V: TRBV6-6; size: -; J: TRBJ2-3; length: 12; D: -; DNA: TGTGCCAGCAGTCCCAGCACAGATACGCAGTATTTT; CDR3: CASSPSTDTQYF
V: TRBV5-5; size: -; J: TRBJ1-2; length: 14; D: -; DNA: TGTGCCAGCAGCTCCCAATCAATTCCCGATGGCTACACCTTC; CDR3: CASSSQSIPDGYTF
V: TRBV9; size: -; J: TRBJ2-5; length: 14; D: -; DNA: TGTGCCAGCAGCCCTCTTGGGTTCCAAGAGACCCAGTACTTC; CDR3: CASSPLGFQETQYF
V: TRBV2; size: -; J: TRBJ1-2; length: 14; D: TRBD1; DNA: TGTGCCAGCAGTGACACAGGGGGCCTTTATGGCTACACCTTC; CDR3: CASSDTGGLYGYTF
V: TRBV5-1; size: -; J: TRBJ2-4; length: 15; D: -; DNA: TGCGCCAGCAGCTTGGACGCGGATGGGCTGAACATTCAGTACTTC; CDR3: CASSLDADGLNIQYF
V: TRBV12-3/TRBV12-4; size: -; J: TRBJ1-1; length: 11; D: -; DNA: TGTGCCAGCAGCCGGAGAGAAGAAGCTTTCTTT; CDR3: CASSRREEAFF
V: TRBV29-1; size: -; J: TRBJ2-7; length: 12; D: -; DNA: TGCAGCGTTGAGGTATCCGGACGGTTCTCGTACTTC; CDR3: CSVEVSGRFSYF
V: TRBV19; size: -; J: TRBJ2-1; length: 19; D: TRBD2; DNA: TGTGCCAGTTCCGAGACCGGGACTAGCGGCCCCAGCTCCTACAATGAGCAGTTCTTC; CDR3: CASSETGTSGPSSYNEQFF
V: TRBV6-4; size: few; J: TRBJ2-3; length: 14; D: TRBD2; DNA: TGTGCCAGCAGTGAGGGACTAGAAACAGATACGCAGTATTTT; CDR3: CASSEGLETDTQYF
V: TRBV5-1; size: -; J: TRBJ1-4; length: 15; D: -; DNA: TGCGCCAGCAGCTTGGTCGGGACGGCCAATGAAAAACTGTTTTTT; CDR3: CASSLVGTANEKLFF
V: TRBV25-1; size: -; J: TRBJ1-1; length: 11; D: -; DNA: TGTGCCAGCAAACTAGCGTCTGAAGCTTTCTTT; CDR3: CASKLASEAFF
V: TRBV24-1; size: -; J: TRBJ2-1; length: 14; D: TRBD2; DNA: TGTGCCACCAGAACTAGCGGGAGGAACGATGAGCAGTTCTTC; CDR3: CATRTSGRNDEQFF
V: TRBV6-2/TRBV6-3; size: -; J: TRBJ2-3; length: 15; D: -; DNA: TGTGCCAGCAGTTACGAGGGGACTAGCACAGATACGCAGTATTTT; CDR3: CASSYEGTSTDTQYF
V: TRBV19; size: -; J: TRBJ1-1; length: 14; D: TRBD1; DNA: TGTGCCAGTAGTGCCGGGACAGGGGGCACTGAAGCTTTCTTT; CDR3: CASSAGTGGTEAFF
V: TRBV27; size: -; J: TRBJ1-5; length: 18; D: TRBD1; DNA: TGTGCCAGCAGTTTAACTGGGACAGGGGGCTGGAGCAATCAGCCCCAGCATTTT; CDR3: CASSLTGTGGWSNQPQHF
V: TRBV7-9; size: -; J: TRBJ1-5; length: 17; D: TRBD1; DNA: TGTGCCAGCAGCCCAGGAACCTCGACAGGGAGCAATCAGCCCCAGCATTTT; CDR3: CASSPGTSTGSNQPQHF
V: TRBV7-9; size: -; J: TRBJ2-1; length: 14; D: -; DNA: TGTGCCAGCAGCTCCCGGTTGTGGCGAAATGAGCAGTTCTTC; CDR3: CASSSRLWRNEQFF
V: TRBV5-1; size: medium-sized; J: TRBJ1-4; length: 15; D: TRBD1; DNA: TGCGCCAGCAGCTTACGGACAGGGGGAGATGAAAAACTGTTTTTT; CDR3: CASSLRTGGDEKLFF